The entry below gives a single TCR beta chain sequence along with its context. Between the trimmed V and J ends, which lost 0 bases and 2 bases, there was a span of 9 bases. Germline CDR1 SGHNT, CDR2 YYREEE (reference sequence). The CDR3 runs to 15 residues. TCRdb processed the 5' RACE reads anew with MiXCR; each CDR3 protein has one entry. The top ten hold about 4% of the sample, which has roughly 45,000 distinct CDR3 sequences, around 30% seen once. The V and J genes are TRBV5-4 and TRBJ1-5; D gene ambiguous. The sample was tumor-infiltrating memory CD4+ T cells sorted from the breast tumor. Subset in this sample: memory CD4+ T cells, CD4+CD45RO+CD25-. The sequence derives from a female donor with breast cancer. CDR3 amino acids: CASSLAGFGNQPQHF. For the CDR3, the DNA is TGTGCCAGCAGCTTGGCTGGGTTTGGCAATCAGCCCCAGCATTTT.